One sample yielded the 32 T cell receptor beta chains listed below, sequenced in a study of CXCR3-negative and CXCR3-positive naive CD8 T cells. Study-wide findings and caveats: Comparison of naive cells showed more hydrophobic TRB CDR3s in CXCR3-positive than in CXCR3-negative naive cells.

The TRB cDNA libraries were prepared by 5' RACE with UMI labels. From the 5' RACE reads, TCRdb lists one entry per CDR3 protein and no DNA. The sample shows under 90,000 distinct CDR3 sequences, and about 0.62% sits with its ten largest clones. Their target antigens are unknown. Specimen: naive CXCR3+ CD8+ T cells from blood. Stated subset: CD45RO-CCR7+CD27+CD95- naive CD8+ T cells expressing CXCR3 (TNR3+). The receptors derive from a human donor in good health. Some clones in this sample may be carry-over from other donors' samples.

CDR3 sequence: CSVYPNTGELFF. This chain uses TRBV29-1 with TRBJ2-2. There are 12 residues in the CDR3. The germline gives CDR1 SQVTM, CDR2 ANQGSEA.

The chain employs TRBV10-3 and TRBJ2-3; absent DNA, TCRdb's TRBD1 call cannot be checked. The germline gives CDR1 ENHRY, CDR2 SYGVKD. The CDR3 loop spans 14 amino acids. This CDR3 reads CAIRAGHRTDTQYF.

The V gene is TRBV5-5, the J gene TRBJ2-5; TCRdb reports TRBD2, a call that lacks DNA to check it against. CDR1 is SGHKS and CDR2 is YYEKEE in the germline V gene (reference sequence). CDR3 length: 16 amino acids. The CDR3 loop is CASSLTPGLGQETQYF.

The CDR3 is CAWSADHPQYF. J is TRBJ2-3 and V is TRBV30. This CDR3 region has 11 residues. Looked up from germline, CDR1 is GTSNPN and CDR2 is SVGIG (reference sequence).

This sequence joins TRBV4-2 and TRBJ1-5. Germline V lookup: CDR1 LGHNA, CDR2 YNFKEQ. The CDR3 is made up of 15 amino acids. CDR3 residues: CASSQEHEAYQPQHF.

The V call is TRBV10-3, the J call TRBJ2-3. The CDR3 is 16 amino acids. Germline V CDR1 and CDR2: ENHRY, SYGVKD. CDR3 region: CAISESYYTYTDTQYF.

The chain uses TRBV12-3 or TRBV12-4 and TRBJ2-7; without DNA, the TCRdb call of TRBD2 cannot be checked. This CDR3 contains 15 residues. CDR3 sequence reads: CASSLTSGSLGEQYF.

The CDR3: CASSLSRTRGRGGYNEQFF. This chain connects TRBV27 to TRBJ2-1; without DNA, the TCRdb call of TRBD1 cannot be checked. The CDR3 is 19 amino acids. Germline loops: CDR1 MNHEY, CDR2 SMNVEV (reference sequence).

This sequence joins TRBV29-1 and TRBJ2-7; TCRdb indicates TRBD1, and absent DNA this call remains unverified. The CDR3 is 12 amino acids. Germline V gives CDR1 SQVTM, CDR2 ANQGSEA. The CDR3 protein is CSVRQDPYEQYF.

The CDR3 reads CASSLAGTLSYEQYF. The chain carries TRBV5-1 and TRBJ2-7; the TCRdb D gene call, TRBD1, has no DNA to confirm it. Germline lookup yields CDR1 SGHRS and CDR2 YFSETQ. This CDR3 comprises 15 residues.

The CDR3 sequence is CASRRSGTLEEGYTF. The chain links TRBV5-1 to TRBJ1-2; TCRdb's D call of TRBD1 is untestable without DNA. Germline CDR1 SGHRS, CDR2 YFSETQ. The CDR3 is 15 amino acids.

The chain employs TRBV19 and TRBJ2-1; TCRdb indicates TRBD1, and absent DNA this call remains unverified. The CDR3 contains 14 residues. Per germline, CDR1 LNHDA and CDR2 SQIVND (reference sequence). CDR3 in amino acids: CASSIRDAYNEQFF.

This chain uses TRBV16 with TRBJ1-1; TCRdb calls TRBD1, which cannot be checked without DNA. The CDR3 spans 15 residues. The germline CDR1 and CDR2 sequences are KGHSY and FQNENV. The CDR3 is CASSQRTGGSTEAFF. The whole variable domain, filled in from reference TRBV16 and TRBJ1-1, reads GEEVAQTPKHLVRGEGQKAKLYCAPIKGHSYVFWYQQVLKNEFKFLISFQNENVFDETGMPKERFSAKCLPNSPCSLEIQATKLEDSAVYFCASSQRTGGSTEAFFGQGTRLTVV.

J is TRBJ2-5 and V is TRBV7-9. Per germline, CDR1 SEHNR and CDR2 FQNEAQ (reference sequence). The CDR3 is 13 amino acids. The CDR3 sequence: CASSEGTEETQYF. The variable domain in full, completed from reference TRBV7-9 and TRBJ2-5, reads DTGVSQNPRHKITKRGQNVTFRCDPISEHNRLYWYRQTLGQGPEFLTYFQNEAQLEKSRLLSDRFSAERPKGSFSTLEIQRTEQGDSAMYLCASSEGTEETQYFGPGTRLLVL.

V and J are TRBV21-1 and TRBJ2-1; the TCRdb call, TRBD2, lacks DNA for checking. TRBV21-1 is assigned pseudogene status. The length of the CDR3 is 14 residues. The CDR3 is CASFPAGKYNEQFF.

This sequence joins TRBV4-1 and TRBJ2-7; TCRdb's D call of TRBD1 is untestable without DNA. Germline V gene sequence: CDR1 MGHRA, CDR2 YSYEKL. The CDR3 contains 13 residues. The CDR3 sequence is CASSQGLSYEQYF.

The rearrangement joins TRBV29-1 to TRBJ2-1; without DNA, the TCRdb call of TRBD2 cannot be checked. Germline loops: CDR1 SQVTM, CDR2 ANQGSEA. The length of the CDR3 is 14 residues. The CDR3 loop is CSVELAGGGYEQFF.

This chain joins TRBV7-9 and TRBJ2-7; the D gene TCRdb calls, TRBD1, cannot be checked with no DNA. The CDR3 length is 14 residues. CDR1 and CDR2 (germline): SEHNR, FQNEAQ (reference sequence). Here the CDR3 reads CASSPPDRTYEQYF.

The rearrangement uses TRBV24-1 and TRBJ2-1; without DNA, the TCRdb call of TRBD2 cannot be checked. The CDR3 is 16 residues long. Germline CDR1 is KGHDR and CDR2 is SFDVKD. This CDR3 is CATSDEAGSSYNEQFF.

The rearrangement links TRBV28 to TRBJ2-3; the TCRdb D gene call, TRBD1, has no DNA to confirm it. The CDR3 consists of 14 residues. Looked up from germline, CDR1 is MDHEN and CDR2 is SYDVKM. The CDR3 sequence is CASSSNWGTDTQYF.

V gene TRBV12-3 or TRBV12-4 combines with J gene TRBJ2-7; lacking DNA, the TRBD1 call made by TCRdb goes unchecked. This CDR3 has 14 residues. CDR3 residues: CASSPGQRLYEQYF.

CDR3 amino acids: CASSHFTGSNQPQHF. The V gene is TRBV28, the J gene TRBJ1-5. The CDR3 sequence is 15 residues long. Germline CDR1 reads MDHEN; CDR2 reads SYDVKM.

The rearrangement joins TRBV20-1 to TRBJ2-7; the TRBD2 assignment by TCRdb is unverifiable without DNA. The CDR3 is 15 amino acids. Germline-derived CDR1 and CDR2 are DFQATT and SNEGSKA (reference sequence). The CDR3 is CSARDLDLPAREQYF.

This chain joins TRBV29-1 and TRBJ2-7; TCRdb lists TRBD2, though no DNA is available to test this call. Per germline, CDR1 SQVTM and CDR2 ANQGSEA. CDR3 length: 15 amino acids. The CDR3 protein is CSVADGDSFAYEQYF.

This sequence joins TRBV4-1 and TRBJ2-7; TCRdb picks TRBD1, but there is no DNA to check that call. Per the germline V gene, CDR1 is MGHRA and CDR2 is YSYEKL. This CDR3 comprises 14 residues. CDR3 protein: CASSQEDRGYEQYF.

The chain couples TRBV12-3 or TRBV12-4 to TRBJ2-5. There are 13 residues in the CDR3. CDR3 sequence: CASSLDSQETQYF.

This chain uses TRBV9 with TRBJ1-1. The CDR3 consists of 14 residues. CDR1 SGDLS and CDR2 YYNGEE come from the germline V gene. The chain's CDR3 is CASSKAETNTEAFF.

The chain employs TRBV14 and TRBJ2-7; TCRdb returns TRBD1, unconfirmable since there is no DNA. The CDR3 totals 15 residues. The germline CDR1 and CDR2 sequences are SGHDN and FVKESK. CDR3 protein: CASSHSMDSQSEQYF.

This chain connects TRBV7-2 to TRBJ1-5; TCRdb designates TRBD1, a call that cannot be tested without DNA. The germline V gene has CDR1 SGHTA and CDR2 FQGNSA. CDR3 size: 15 residues. The chain's CDR3 is CASSLSESGHQPQHF.

CDR3 sequence: CASSSGTGLGSPLHF. The V and J genes are TRBV7-2 and TRBJ1-6; the D gene TCRdb calls, TRBD1, cannot be checked with no DNA. The germline CDR1 and CDR2 sequences are SGHTA and FQGNSA. There are 15 residues in the CDR3. Using reference TRBV7-2 and TRBJ1-6 for the parts outside the CDR3, the full variable domain is GAGVSQSPSNKVTEKGKDVELRCDPISGHTALYWYRQSLGQGLEFLIYFQGNSAPDKSGLPSDRFSAERTGGSVSTLTIQRTQQEDSAVYLCASSSGTGLGSPLHFGNGTRLTVT.

The chain recombines TRBV7-9 with TRBJ2-5. This CDR3 is built from 15 residues. Germline values: CDR1 SEHNR, CDR2 FQNEAQ (reference sequence). The CDR3 is CASSLGSGRTETQYF.

This chain joins TRBV29-1 and TRBJ2-5. This CDR3 has 14 residues. Germline loops: CDR1 SQVTM, CDR2 ANQGSEA. CDR3 amino acids: CSVEGSRDRETQYF. The variable domain in full, with the rest retrieved from reference TRBV29-1 and TRBJ2-5, is SAVISQKPSRDICQRGTSLTIQCQVDSQVTMMFWYRQQPGQSLTLIATANQGSEATYESGFVIDKFPISRPNLTFSTLTVSNMSPEDSSIYLCSVEGSRDRETQYFGPGTRLLVL.